This TCR beta chain was captured in a study of Tregs in tolerant kidney transplant recipients. The CDR3 runs 12 residues. The V gene lost 3 bases and the J gene lost 3 bases, with 6 bases spanning the gap. Germline V lookup: CDR1 SGHNT, CDR2 YENEEA. Recipients received nonmyeloablative bone marrow transplants from related graft donors, with transient mixed chimerism. Some clones are missing from TCRdb's copy, which holds only in-frame ones; the method was immunoSEQ multiplex PCR. The table includes 100,000 or so clones, 90% to 95% detected once. V usage is TRBV11-3 and J usage is TRBJ2-7; no clear D. The sequence was obtained from a human patient who received a combined kidney and bone marrow transplant. Some T cells could come from the graft donor. The material sequenced was CD4+ T cells from blood (PBMCs), taken 12 months after the transplant. This chain's CDR3 is CASSFNIYEQYF. CDR3 in DNA: TGTGCCAGCAGCTTTAATATCTACGAGCAGTACTTC.